A selection of T cell receptor beta chains follows, all from one sample in a study of shared clonotypes between healthy human individuals. The repertoire was sequenced with immunoSEQ multiplex PCR; TCRdb's copy has only in-frame clones and lacks some. Of hundreds of thousands of clones listed, 98% are singletons. Material: naive CD8+ T cells sorted from blood. The receptor source for this set is a man younger than 40 in good health. Each CDR3 is given with its conserved first and last residue. D genes are given only for firm matches.

v_gene	d_gene	len	j_gene	CDR3aa	CDR3nt
TRBV28	NA	14	TRBJ2-5	CASSWRRTQETQYF	TGTGCCAGCAGCTGGAGGAGGACCCAAGAGACCCAGTACTTC
TRBV28	NA	15	TRBJ2-7	CASSSYAGEDYEQYF	TGTGCCAGCAGTTCGTACGCCGGAGAAGACTACGAGCAGTACTTC
TRBV1	NA	12	TRBJ2-5	CTSSLKRETQYF	TGCACCAGCAGCCTAAAACGGGAGACCCAGTACTTC
TRBV5-1	TRBD1	14	TRBJ2-7	CASSNRDRAYEQYF	TGCGCCAGCAGCAACCGGGACAGGGCCTACGAGCAGTACTTC
TRBV4-1	NA	17	TRBJ1-1	CASSLSPEEWRVPEAFF	TGCGCCAGCAGCCTCTCACCTGAGGAGTGGAGGGTGCCTGAAGCTTTCTTT
TRBV18	NA	15	TRBJ2-3	CASSPGAFYTDTQYF	TGTGCCAGCTCACCAGGGGCCTTTTACACAGATACGCAGTATTTT
TRBV27	TRBD2	15	TRBJ2-7	CASSFIAGTYYEQYF	TGTGCCAGCAGTTTCATAGCGGGAACTTACTACGAGCAGTACTTC
TRBV4-3	NA	18	TRBJ2-5	CASSQDRSDLFAKETQYF	TGCGCCAGCAGCCAAGATCGCTCAGACCTTTTTGCGAAAGAGACCCAGTACTTC
TRBV9	NA	16	TRBJ1-2	CASSVIAPETGQGYTF	TGTGCCAGCAGCGTAATTGCCCCCGAAACAGGGCAAGGCTACACCTTC
TRBV7-9	NA	16	TRBJ2-5	CASSFGNGNPGETQYF	TGTGCCAGCAGCTTCGGTAACGGGAACCCGGGGGAGACCCAGTACTTC
TRBV4-3	NA	15	TRBJ2-6	CASSQARSGANVLTF	TGCGCCAGCAGCCAAGCCCGCTCTGGGGCCAACGTCCTGACTTTC